This T cell receptor beta chain came from a study of cytomegalovirus exposure and HLA in healthy donors. General study findings and limits: Later analysis showed most CMV-associated TCR beta chains appearing HLA-restricted.

Comments on this clone: The antigen remains unidentified.

The primer mix had 60 Vbeta and 13 Jbeta primers. TCRdb's table, derived via immunoSEQ multiplex PCR, lists solely in-frame clones and lacks some. The repertoire includes 150,000 to 200,000 clones, 75% to 90% of them detected once, and approximately 8.5% sits in the top ten. The germline CDR1 and CDR2 sequences are LNHNV and YYDKDF (reference sequence). CDR3 length: 15 amino acids. Trimming removed 1 base at V and 1 base at J, with 10 bases between. The chain couples TRBV15 to TRBJ1-1; D not resolved. Sequencing used PBMCs. This sequence originates from a man younger than 30 in good health and CMV-seropositive. The CDR3 DNA is TGTGCCACCAGCAGAGTCGCAACTAAGAACACTGAAGCTTTCTTT. The encoded protein is CATSRVATKNTEAFF.